The source of this T cell receptor beta chain is a study of blood T cells in healthy people across ages. With V trimmed by 6 bases and J by 4 bases, 6 bases remained unmatched. This CDR3 contains 14 residues. Germline V gene sequence: CDR1 SQVTM, CDR2 ANQGSEA. Donors gave 9 to 10 milliliters of peripheral blood apiece. A J-beta primer mix and a sample-barcoded 5' primer were used in a second PCR of about 7 to 11 cycles. TCRdb ran MiXCR on the 5' RACE reads and lists one entry per CDR3 protein. The repertoire holds 910,000 or so distinct CDR3 sequences, with roughly 50% as singletons. The chain carries TRBV29-1 and TRBJ2-1; 10 positions match TRBD2. The specimen sequenced was blood. The clonotype comes from a woman aged 60-70 years in good health. In DNA form, the CDR3 reads TGCAGCGTAACCGGGACTAGCGAATACAATGAGCAGTTCTTC. This codes for CSVTGTSEYNEQFF.